This T cell receptor beta chain was observed in a study of shared clonotypes between healthy human individuals (TCRdb year 2020). About the study as a whole: The cohort included three men and a couple of women between 18 and 49 years of age. For each donor, CD4 naive and CD4 memory were each run on three plates, CD8 naive on two plates, and CD8 memory on one plate. Blood TCR repertoires of 5 or 6 healthy adults were deeply sequenced to estimate repertoire size and the extent of clonotype sharing between individuals. To increase sequencing depth and limit assay-specific biases, different laboratories used diverse techniques to prepare libraries and sequence TCR repertoires. Leukapheresis yielded between about 0.94 and 9.5 billion PBMCs per donor. The paper's findings and limits, for the study overall: Naive subsets generally had larger estimated clonotype richness than memory subsets. Pairwise subsampling led to the expectation that sequencing depth would affect the degree of clonotype sharing among donors. Roughly 5% of naive CD4, 3.5% of naive CD8, 2% to 2.5% of memory CD4, and 0.4% of memory CD8 clonotypes were shared across four donors. Because the study included a small number of donors, the genetic and exposure-history diversity represented was limited. Even with the large sequencing depth, rarefaction of the sorted-subset datasets indicated that sequencing was incomplete. Compared with non-shared clonotypes, the clonotypes found in all four sorted-subset donors had higher generation probabilities. Sampling was limited to blood, and TCR repertoires in tissue likely differ from TCR repertoires in blood.

As concerns this clone: Its binding antigen is unknown. No much larger clone exists at a distance of one base, and base qualities are not known.

Reading the germline V gene (reference sequence) gives CDR1 LNHNV and CDR2 YYDKDF. The CDR3 runs 14 residues from the cysteine to the phenylalanine. The entry retains the CDR3 DNA only, 42 bases that are in frame from base 1. Deletion took 0 bases off V and 10 bases off J, with a span of 13 bases between the germline ends. Using the deep immunoSEQ assay, multiplex PCR amplified TCR CDR3 regions from genomic DNA. Extracted genomic DNA from each cell subset was spread evenly across all wells of several immunoSEQ 96-well plates, with each plate serving as a replicate. Each replicate PCR for sorted subsets received about 0.2 ug genomic DNA, equal to about 30,000 T cell genomes. The purified libraries were quantified using a Qubit 3.0 fluorometer, sized with a Bioanalyzer 2100, and then quantified again using the KAPA Library Quantification kit. A separate single-read 150-cycle Illumina NextSeq 550 flow cell was used to sequence each immunoSEQ 96-well plate. In the original analysis: Because the immunoSEQ output held only junctional sequences and lacked quality scores, the filtering could not match the filtering applied to full-length reads. To assign V/J genes and CDR3, sequences were annotated using PyIR, a Python wrapper for IgBLAST v1.9, with IMGT germline references. Reads were filtered out if the reads had weak V/J assignments (E-value above 1e-6), no CDR3, stop codons, out-of-frame junctions, or ambiguous translated residues. V3J clonotypes were defined by identical inferred V gene, J gene, and CDR3 amino acid sequence. The percentage overlap between two repertoires was calculated by dividing the number of shared unique clonotypes by the size of the smaller repertoire. RTK rarefaction, the Chao1 estimator, and Recon v2.1 estimates of unobserved clonotypes were used to assess repertoire richness. Generation probabilities for all TCRbeta clonotypes obtained by the gDNA method from a few donors were computed using OLGA. TCRdb carries this immuneACCESS record with in-frame sequences only. Its versions omit some clonotypes, under half of them owing to an unresolved V gene in the studies checked, with the rest unexplained. Clonal size and the V and J genes are those of that table, whereas D and trimming came from the DNA. The sample contains 2 million to 3 million clones, 93% of them found a single time. The top ten clones comprise 0.35% to 0.45% of the sample.

The donors were healthy, HIV-negative adults with no recently reported acute infections or vaccinations. Every donor was a Caucasian adult living in Nashville, Tennessee, USA. CD4+ T cells were enriched by magnetic negative selection; naive cells were then positively selected on CD45RA, and the negative fraction formed the memory subset. Blood was obtained by leukapheresis, after which PBMCs were separated by Ficoll-Histopaque density gradient centrifugation and cryopreserved in liquid nitrogen vapor phase. Purity and quantity of every magnetically sorted T cell population were checked by analytical flow cytometry. Genomic DNA was isolated from each sorted fraction and quantified by UV absorbance on a Nanodrop 2000c.

This TCR came from a man aged 18 to 29 in good health. Some clones in this sample may be carry-over from other donors' samples. The chain is made from TRBV15 and TRBJ2-1, with a weak D call of TRBD1 (5 bases match). What was sequenced was naive CD4+ T cells from PBMCs. The meaning of the sample's cell subset or site label: CD45RA+ positively selected. For the CDR3, the sequence is CATSRDLGAAEQFF. The DNA reads as follows: TGTGCCACCAGCAGAGATCTAGGGGCAGCCGAGCAGTTCTTC. Supplemented by the reference TRBV15 and TRBJ2-1 proteins around the CDR3, the complete variable domain is DAMVIQNPRYQVTQFGKPVTLSCSQTLNHNVMYWYQQKSSQAPKLLFHYYDKDFNNEADTPDNFQSRRPNTSFCFLDIRSPGLGDTAMYLCATSRDLGAAEQFFGPGTRLTVL.